This T cell receptor beta chain appears in the sequencing data of a study of T cells in women clearing cervical HPV infection. As for this clone: The CDR3 extends 3 residues past the end of the read, so its final part is completed from the germline J gene.

The table came from immunoSEQ multiplex PCR; TCRdb's copy has only in-frame clones and leaves some out. Here the sample table reports roughly 22,000 clones. The CDR3 has 11 residues. The ends were cut back, 4 bases at V and 1 base at J, with 5 bases in the middle. The germline gives CDR1 GTSNPN, CDR2 SVGIG (reference sequence). Sequencing input: blood buffy coat. The source of this sequence is a woman aged 18-70 years with a cervical HPV16 infection that either progressed to CIN3+ or cleared (not recorded which). The V call is TRBV30, the J call TRBJ2-7; D remains unclear. The CDR3 sequence: CAWTRSYEQYF. The part of the CDR3 DNA that was read is TGTGCCTGGACCCGGTCCTACGAG.